This T cell receptor (beta chain) was identified in a study of T cell repertoires in cytomegalovirus infection. Study background: Evidence of both CMV infection and a matching HLA type came from public TCR beta signatures. Study-wide results and caveats: Using cumulative public TCR beta family frequency, the authors identified those who carried CMV together with the relevant HLA.

Of note for this clonotype: No antigen is known for it.

This CDR3 region has 14 residues. The germline CDR1 and CDR2 sequences are SGHNT and YYREEE (reference sequence). Trimming removed 1 base at V and 4 bases at J, with 10 bases between. TCRdb fed the reads into MiXCR, producing one record per CDR3 protein. The sample carries more than 300,000 distinct CDR3 sequences, about 35% recorded once. This receptor was taken from a human donor in good health (CMV status not recorded). Some clones in this sample may be carry-over from other donors' samples. The chain carries TRBV5-4 and TRBJ2-3; D not resolved. Sequenced material: cultured PBMCs, taken from culture after CMV antigen stimulation. The DNA of the CDR3 is TGTGCCAGCAGCTTGATGGGCGGATCAGATACGCAGTATTTT. It is translated as CASSLMGGSDTQYF. Looking up the rest from reference TRBV5-4 and TRBJ2-3 gives the full variable domain: ETGVTQSPTHLIKTRGQQVTLRCSSQSGHNTVSWYQQALGQGPQFIFQYYREEENGRGNFPPRFSGLQFPNYSSELNVNALELDDSALYLCASSLMGGSDTQYFGPGTRLTVL.